Sequencing of this TCR beta chain was carried out in a study of vaccination and CD4 T cells after COVID-19. Germline lookup yields CDR1 SGHAT and CDR2 FQDESV (reference sequence). This CDR3 is built from 15 residues. V was clipped by 5 bases and J by 6 bases; unmatched bases: 9. Treatment denoted: roughly 11-day PBMC culture with coronavirus spike peptide pools or control peptides (ViraFEST assay). The assay that was used to sequence DNA from cultured CD4+ T cells was the Oncomine TCR Beta short-read assay. Using its own MiXCR run on the PCR reads, TCRdb lists one record per CDR3 protein. The top ten hold roughly 22% of the sample, which has 9,500 to 10,000 distinct CDR3 sequences, roughly 50% seen once. General study findings and limits: Convalescent patient numbers were relatively low, with no early post-infection timepoints.

Concerning this clonotype itself: Its target is not known.

The sample comprised CD4+ T cells from blood, cultured in vitro. This sequence joins TRBV11-1 and TRBJ2-1, with 8 bases identical to TRBD2. The receptor's source is a human donor who had recovered from COVID-19. The CDR3 sequence: CASSAQNGGANEQFF. CDR3 nucleotides: TGTGCCAGCAGCGCCCAAAACGGGGGGGCCAATGAGCAGTTCTTC. Filled out from reference TRBV11-1 and TRBJ2-1, the complete variable domain reads EAEVAQSPRYKITEKSQAVAFWCDPISGHATLYWYRQILGQGPELLVQFQDESVVDDSQLPKDRFSAERLKGVDSTLKIQPAELGDSAMYLCASSAQNGGANEQFFGPGTRLTVL.